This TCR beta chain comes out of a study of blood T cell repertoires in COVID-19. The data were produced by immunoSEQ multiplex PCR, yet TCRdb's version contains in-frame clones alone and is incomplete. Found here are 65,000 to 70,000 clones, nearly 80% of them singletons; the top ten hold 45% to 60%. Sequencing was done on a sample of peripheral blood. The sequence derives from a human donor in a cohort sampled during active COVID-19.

The CDR3 DNA sequence: TGTGCCAGCGCGCCCTCCGGGGATCGGGGCGAGCAGTACTTC. Its translation: CASAPSGDRGEQYF. The chain has TRBV18 and TRBJ2-7; tentatively, D is TRBD2 (5 bases). Trimming pared 8 bases from V and 6 bases from J, leaving 20 bases between. The length of the CDR3 is 14 residues. The germline gives CDR1 KGHSH, CDR2 LQKENI.